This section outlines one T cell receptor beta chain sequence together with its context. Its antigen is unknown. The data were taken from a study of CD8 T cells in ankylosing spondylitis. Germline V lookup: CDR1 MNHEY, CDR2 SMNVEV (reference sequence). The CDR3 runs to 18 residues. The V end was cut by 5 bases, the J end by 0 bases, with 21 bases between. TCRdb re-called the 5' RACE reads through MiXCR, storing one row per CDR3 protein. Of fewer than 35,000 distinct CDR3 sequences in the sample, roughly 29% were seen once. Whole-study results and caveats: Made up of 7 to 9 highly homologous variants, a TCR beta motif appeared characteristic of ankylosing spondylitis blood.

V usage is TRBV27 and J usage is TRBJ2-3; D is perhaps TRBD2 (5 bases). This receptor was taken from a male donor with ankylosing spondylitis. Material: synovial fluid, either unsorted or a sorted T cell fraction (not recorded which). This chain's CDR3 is CASSPSYGRVGSTDTQYF. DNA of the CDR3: TGTGCCAGCAGTCCCTCTTATGGGAGAGTGGGGAGCACAGATACGCAGTATTTT.